Listed below are T cell receptor beta chains from one sample, sequenced in a study of cytomegalovirus exposure and HLA in healthy donors. The method was immunoSEQ multiplex PCR; TCRdb's version includes in-frame clones alone and lacks a portion of them. The sample contains 72,000 or so clones, about 75% of which appear only once. The sequenced material came from PBMCs. The receptors here all came from a woman in her 30s in good health and CMV-seropositive. The CDR3 runs from the conserved cysteine through the conserved F or W. The D gene is left open where the match is weak. Clone sizes are given selectively: once, few, many, or a class where the clone is expanded.

>-|TRBJ1-1|TRBV5-1|few
TGCGCCAGCAGTCCGGCCGGGGTGCGGCACACTGAAGCTTTCTTT
CASSPAGVRHTEAFF
>-|TRBJ2-2|TRBV18|few
TGTGCCAGCTCACAGGGGACACCTACCGGGGAGCTGTTTTTT
CASSQGTPTGELFF
>TRBD1|TRBJ2-5|TRBV5-1|-
TGCGCCAGCAGCTACCTCCCCCCCGGACAGGGAGAGGAGACCCAGTACTTC
CASSYLPPGQGEETQYF
>-|TRBJ2-2|TRBV4-3|-
TGCGCCAGCAGCCAAGGAACAGGCGGGAACACCGGGGAGCTGTTTTTT
CASSQGTGGNTGELFF
>TRBD2|TRBJ2-7|TRBV27|-
TGTGCCAGCAGTTTGACTAGCGGGAGATACGAGCAGTACTTC
CASSLTSGRYEQYF
>TRBD2|TRBJ2-7|TRBV4-2|-
TGTGCCAGCAGCCAAGGACTAGCGGCATCCTACGAGCAGTACTTC
CASSQGLAASYEQYF
>-|TRBJ2-1|TRBV28|-
TGTGCCAGCAGTTTATCCGGGGATGAGCAGTTCTTC
CASSLSGDEQFF
>TRBD2|TRBJ2-7|TRBV19|few
TGTGCCAGTAGTAAGAGCGGGAGTTACTACGAGCAGTACTTC
CASSKSGSYYEQYF
>-|TRBJ2-5|TRBV25-1|-
TGTGCCAGCAGTGCAAACCAAGAGACCCAGTACTTC
CASSANQETQYF
>TRBD1|TRBJ2-7|TRBV5-1|-
TGCGCCAGCAGCTCTGGGACAGGGGAGAGGGAGCAGTACTTC
CASSSGTGEREQYF
>-|TRBJ2-7|TRBV7-9|-
TGTGCCAGCAGCGAAACAGGACCCTACGAGCAGTACTTC
CASSETGPYEQYF